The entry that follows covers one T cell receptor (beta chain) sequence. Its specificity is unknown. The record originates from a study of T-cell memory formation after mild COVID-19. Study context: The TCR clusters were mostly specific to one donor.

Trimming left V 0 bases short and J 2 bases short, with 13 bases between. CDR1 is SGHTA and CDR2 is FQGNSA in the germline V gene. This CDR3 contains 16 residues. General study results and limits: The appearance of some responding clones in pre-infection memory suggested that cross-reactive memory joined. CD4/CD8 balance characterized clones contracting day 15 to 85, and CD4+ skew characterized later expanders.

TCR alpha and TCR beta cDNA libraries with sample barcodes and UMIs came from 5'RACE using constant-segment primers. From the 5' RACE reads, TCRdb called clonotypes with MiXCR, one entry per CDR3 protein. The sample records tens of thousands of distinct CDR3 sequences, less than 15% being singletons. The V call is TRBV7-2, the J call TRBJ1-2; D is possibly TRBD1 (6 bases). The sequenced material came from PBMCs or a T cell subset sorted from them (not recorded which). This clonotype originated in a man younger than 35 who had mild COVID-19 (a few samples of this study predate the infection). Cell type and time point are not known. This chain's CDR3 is CASSLAPDSPNYGYTF. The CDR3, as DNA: TGTGCCAGCAGCTTAGCACCGGACAGCCCCAACTATGGCTACACCTTC.